The next 20 T cell receptor beta chains were all read from a single sample in a study of OX40 agonist ivuxolimab in advanced cancers. Only in-frame clones appear in the TCRdb table, and some are missing; sequencing was by immunoSEQ multiplex PCR. The sample lists fewer than 45,000 clones, approximately 84% occurring once. The input for sequencing was CD4+ or CD8+ T cells sorted from blood, taken in a trial of the OX40 agonist ivuxolimab. These receptors all stem from an adult with an advanced solid tumor such as melanoma, head and neck, liver or kidney cancer.

The chain is built from TRBV27 and TRBJ2-5, with 9 bases aligning to TRBD2. The CDR3 runs to 18 residues. Germline lookup yields CDR1 MNHEY and CDR2 SMNVEV (reference sequence). After removal of 3 bases from V and 0 bases from J, the junction contained 11 bases not matched to a gene. CDR3 residues: CASSFVREGLGDQETQYF. The CDR3, as DNA: TGTGCCAGCAGTTTTGTGCGGGAGGGTCTTGGGGACCAAGAGACCCAGTACTTC.

By share, this clone counts as medium-sized. This sequence joins TRBV7-8 and TRBJ2-7; TRBD1 agrees at 8 bases. The V gene's germline CDR1 is SGHVS and CDR2 FQNEAQ. V shed 5 bases and J 3 bases; nucleotides not matched to a gene: 6. CDR3 length: 14 residues. The CDR3 region has the DNA TGTGCCAGCAGCGGGGGGACAGGAGACTACGAGCAGTACTTC. It is translated as CASSGGTGDYEQYF.

The chain joins TRBV10-3 to TRBJ2-6; the D call may be TRBD1 or TRBD2 (5 bases each). Looked up from germline, CDR1 is ENHRY and CDR2 is SYGVKD. Trimming shortened V by 5 bases and J by 0 bases, and 26 bases separated the two germline ends. The CDR3 contains 21 residues. The CDR3: CAISPHRVRDGMFSGANVLTF. In DNA form, the CDR3 reads TGTGCCATCAGTCCCCACCGAGTCCGGGACGGCATGTTCTCTGGGGCCAACGTCCTGACTTTC.

The chain joins TRBV4-3 to TRBJ2-1; 8 positions match TRBD2. CDR3 length: 15 residues. Germline values: CDR1 LGHNA, CDR2 YSLEER. The V and J ends lost 0 bases and 7 bases, in that order; junction bases with no gene match: 5. This CDR3 is CASSQDPLAANEQFF. The CDR3 region has the DNA TGCGCCAGCAGCCAAGACCCACTAGCGGCGAATGAGCAGTTCTTC.

This clone appeared a few times. J is TRBJ1-1 and V is TRBV4-3; no reliable D call. The V gene's germline CDR1 is LGHNA and CDR2 YSLEER. The CDR3 contains 14 residues. V was cut by 1 base and J by 2 bases, with 8 bases left in between. The CDR3 loop reads CASSQARPNTEAFF. CDR3 bases: TGCGCCAGCAGCCAAGCACGGCCCAACACTGAAGCTTTCTTT.

The chain uses TRBV19 and TRBJ2-7, with 8 nucleotides matching TRBD1. J lost 8 bases, V lost 3 bases, and 6 bases had no gene match. This CDR3 has 13 residues. Per germline, CDR1 LNHDA and CDR2 SQIVND (reference sequence). The chain's CDR3 is CASSMDRAVQQYF. CDR3 DNA sequence: TGTGCCAGTAGTATGGACAGGGCTGTGCAGCAGTACTTC.

The chain combines TRBV6-4 with TRBJ1-2; a weak D match, TRBD1 (5 bases). This CDR3 spans 13 amino acids. V lost 6 bases and J lost 2, with 10 bases in between. Germline CDR1 reads MRHNA; CDR2 reads SNTAGT. The CDR3 reads CASRPDRNYGYTF. The CDR3 bases are TGTGCCAGCAGACCTGACAGAAACTATGGCTACACCTTC.

This sequence joins TRBV6-6 and TRBJ1-3; a weak D match, TRBD1 (5 bases). The CDR3 spans 14 residues. Looked up from germline, CDR1 is MNHNY and CDR2 is SVGAGI (reference sequence). Trimming removed 2 bases from V and 2 bases from J, with 7 bases in between. This CDR3 is CASSYGTTGNTIYF. The CDR3 nucleotides are TGTGCCAGCAGTTACGGGACGACTGGAAACACCATATATTTT.

This clone came up a few times. The V gene is TRBV5-1, the J gene TRBJ1-4; D may be TRBD1 (6 bases). The CDR3 spans 13 residues. V lost 4 bases and J lost 7, with 11 bases in between. CDR1 is SGHRS, CDR2 YFSETQ, per germline. The CDR3 DNA follows: TGCGCCAGCAGCACCGGGGGCAGTGAAAAACTGTTTTTT. Translated, it gives CASSTGGSEKLFF.

Regarding this clone: Other DNA sequences in this specimen translate into the identical CDR3. The chain couples TRBV27 to TRBJ2-7; D is ambiguous. Trimming removed 0 bases at V and 3 bases at J, with 9 bases between. There are 14 residues in the CDR3. CDR1 and CDR2 (germline): MNHEY, SMNVEV (reference sequence). This chain's CDR3 is CASSLSGIFYEQYF. CDR3 nucleotides: TGTGCCAGCAGTTTATCAGGGATTTTCTACGAGCAGTACTTC.

CDR3: CASSYSSGTGNSPLHF. The CDR3 region has the DNA TGTGCCAGCAGTTACTCGAGTGGGACAGGGAATTCACCCCTCCACTTT. The chain uses TRBV6-5 and TRBJ1-6; 9 bases line up with TRBD1. The germline CDR1 and CDR2 sequences are MNHEY and SVGAGI. This CDR3 comprises 16 residues. Unmatched junction bases numbered 4, after V lost 0 bases and J lost 7 bases.

The chain has TRBV5-6 and TRBJ2-1; 9 positions match TRBD2. Germline lookup yields CDR1 SGHDT and CDR2 YYEEEE. J gave up 7 bases and V 1 base, and 9 bases lay outside the gene matches. The CDR3 consists of 16 residues. The CDR3 spells CASSLWSGRPTNEQFF. The CDR3 nucleotides read TGTGCCAGCAGCTTGTGGAGCGGGAGGCCCACGAATGAGCAGTTCTTC.

The chain recombines TRBV29-1 with TRBJ1-2, with D maybe TRBD1 (6 bases). Germline V gene lookup returns CDR1 SQVTM and CDR2 ANQGSEA. The V end lost 4 bases, the J end lost 5 bases, and 11 bases lay between the germline ends. CDR3 length: 12 residues. Here the CDR3 DNA reads TGCAGCGTTGTTGACAGGCATTATGGCTACACCTTC. Its protein is CSVVDRHYGYTF.

The chain is built from TRBV7-2 and TRBJ1-1, with D possibly being TRBD1 (6 bases). Trimming pared 0 bases from V and 1 base from J, leaving 15 bases between. Germline CDR1 is SGHTA and CDR2 is FQGNSA. This CDR3 has 17 residues. CDR3 bases: TGTGCCAGCAGCTTAGCTGCCGGGGGCTACGGGAACACTGAAGCTTTCTTT. The encoded protein is CASSLAAGGYGNTEAFF.

The V call is TRBV7-8, the J call TRBJ2-5; 12 positions match TRBD2. V lost 8 bases to trimming and J lost 3 bases; unmatched junction nucleotides: 10. The V gene's germline CDR1 is SGHVS and CDR2 FQNEAQ. CDR3 length equals 16 residues. The CDR3 DNA reads TGTGCCAGCGGTTATGGACTAGCGGGATTGGAAGAGACCCAGTACTTC. Its protein product is CASGYGLAGLEETQYF.

This clone appeared once. The chain recombines TRBV7-9 with TRBJ1-5; 8 positions agree with TRBD1. The germline CDR1 and CDR2 sequences are SEHNR and FQNEAQ (reference sequence). The length of the CDR3 is 14 residues. J was trimmed by 5 bases and V by 6 bases; bases with no gene match: 6. The CDR3 nucleotides are TGTGCCAGCAGTTACCAGGGGGCCGATCAGCCCCAGCATTTT. This codes for CASSYQGADQPQHF.

This chain joins TRBV2 and TRBJ2-5, with 8 bases identical to TRBD1. Germline V lookup: CDR1 SNHLY, CDR2 FYNNEI. V was pared by 4 bases and J by 5 bases, with 6 bases of the junction left unmatched. This CDR3 has 14 amino acids. CDR3 sequence: CASSVGQGWETQYF. The CDR3 nucleotides are TGTGCCAGCAGTGTAGGACAGGGCTGGGAGACCCAGTACTTC.

V and J are TRBV7-9 and TRBJ1-2, with TRBD1 matching over 11 bases. The CDR3 is 16 residues long. V was clipped by 4 bases and J by 4 bases; unmatched bases: 8. The germline V gene has CDR1 SEHNR and CDR2 FQNEAQ (reference sequence). The CDR3 DNA is TGTGCCAGCAGCTCCGGAGGGACAGGGGGGGTCTATGGCTACACCTTC. It is translated as CASSSGGTGGVYGYTF.

The rearrangement links TRBV6-5 to TRBJ1-3, with D unclear. The CDR3 extends over 16 amino acids. V lost 0 bases and J lost 0, with 9 bases in between. Germline CDR1 and CDR2: MNHEY and SVGAGI. The CDR3: CASSYSFPSSGNTIYF. The DNA for the CDR3 is TGTGCCAGCAGTTACTCCTTTCCGAGCTCTGGAAACACCATATATTTT.

The V gene is TRBV11-2, the J gene TRBJ2-1; 7 nucleotides agree with TRBD2. In germline, CDR1 is SGHAT, CDR2 FQNNGV. The CDR3 contains 16 residues. After removal of 2 bases from V and 7 bases from J, the junction contained 11 bases not matched to a gene. Written as DNA, the CDR3 is TGTGCCAGCAGCTTACCCTTGGCGGGAGTTTTTAATGAGCAGTTCTTC. This gives the protein CASSLPLAGVFNEQFF.